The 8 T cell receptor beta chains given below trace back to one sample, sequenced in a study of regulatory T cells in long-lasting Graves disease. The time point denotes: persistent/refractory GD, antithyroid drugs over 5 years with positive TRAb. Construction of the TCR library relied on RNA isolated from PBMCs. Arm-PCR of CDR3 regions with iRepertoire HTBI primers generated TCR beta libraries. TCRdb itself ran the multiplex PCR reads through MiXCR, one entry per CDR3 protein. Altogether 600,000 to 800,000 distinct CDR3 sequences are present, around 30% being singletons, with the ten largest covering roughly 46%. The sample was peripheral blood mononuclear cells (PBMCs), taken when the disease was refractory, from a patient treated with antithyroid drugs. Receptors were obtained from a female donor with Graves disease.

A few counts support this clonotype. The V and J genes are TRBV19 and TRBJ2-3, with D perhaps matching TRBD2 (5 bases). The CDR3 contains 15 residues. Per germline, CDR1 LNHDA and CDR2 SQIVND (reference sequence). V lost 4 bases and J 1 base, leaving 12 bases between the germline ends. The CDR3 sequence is CASSRSSRGTDTQYF. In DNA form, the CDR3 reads TGTGCCAGTAGTAGGAGCTCGAGGGGCACAGATACGCAGTATTTT.

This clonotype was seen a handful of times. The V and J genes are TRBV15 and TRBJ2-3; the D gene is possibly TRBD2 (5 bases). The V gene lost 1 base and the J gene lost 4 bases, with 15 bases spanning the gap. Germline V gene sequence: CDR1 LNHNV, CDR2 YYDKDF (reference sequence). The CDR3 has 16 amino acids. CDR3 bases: TGTGCCACCAGCAGAGTGCCTAGCAGCTCCCCAGATACGCAGTATTTT. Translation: CATSRVPSSSPDTQYF.

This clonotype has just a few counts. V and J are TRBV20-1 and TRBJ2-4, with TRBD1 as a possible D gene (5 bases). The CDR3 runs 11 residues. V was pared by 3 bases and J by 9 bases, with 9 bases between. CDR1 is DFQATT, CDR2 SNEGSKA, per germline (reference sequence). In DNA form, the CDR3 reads TGCAGTGCTAGCTGGGGCGGCATTCAGTACTTC. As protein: CSASWGGIQYF.

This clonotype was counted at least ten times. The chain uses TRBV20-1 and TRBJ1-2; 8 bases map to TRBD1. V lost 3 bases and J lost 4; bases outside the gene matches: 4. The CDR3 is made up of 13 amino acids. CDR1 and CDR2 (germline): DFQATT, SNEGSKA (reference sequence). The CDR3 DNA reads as TGCAGTGCTAGGGGGGGACAGGTCTATGGCTACACCTTC. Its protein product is CSARGGQVYGYTF.

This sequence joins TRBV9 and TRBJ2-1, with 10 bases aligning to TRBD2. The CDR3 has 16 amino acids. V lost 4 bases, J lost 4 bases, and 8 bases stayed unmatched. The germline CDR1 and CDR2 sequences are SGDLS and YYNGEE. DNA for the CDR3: TGTGCCAGCAGCAAAACTGTAGCGGGAGGATACAATGAGCAGTTCTTC. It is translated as CASSKTVAGGYNEQFF. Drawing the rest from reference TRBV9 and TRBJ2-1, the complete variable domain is DSGVTQTPKHLITATGQRVTLRCSPRSGDLSVYWYQQSLDQGLQFLIQYYNGEERAKGNILERFSAQQFPDLHSELNLSSLELGDSALYFCASSKTVAGGYNEQFFGPGTRLTVL.

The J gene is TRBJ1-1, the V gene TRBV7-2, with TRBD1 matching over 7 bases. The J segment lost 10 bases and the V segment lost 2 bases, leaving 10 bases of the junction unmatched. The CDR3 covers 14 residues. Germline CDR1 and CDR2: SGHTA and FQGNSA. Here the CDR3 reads CASSLRGTDSRAFF. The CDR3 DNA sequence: TGTGCCAGCAGCTTAAGGGGGACAGACAGTAGAGCTTTCTTT. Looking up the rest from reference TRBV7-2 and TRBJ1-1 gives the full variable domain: GAGVSQSPSNKVTEKGKDVELRCDPISGHTALYWYRQSLGQGLEFLIYFQGNSAPDKSGLPSDRFSAERTGGSVSTLTIQRTQQEDSAVYLCASSLRGTDSRAFFGQGTRLTVV.

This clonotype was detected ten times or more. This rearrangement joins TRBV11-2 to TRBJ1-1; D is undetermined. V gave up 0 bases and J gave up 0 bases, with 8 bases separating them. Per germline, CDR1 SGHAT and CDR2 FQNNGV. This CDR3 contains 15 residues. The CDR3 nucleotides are TGTGCCAGCAGCTTAGAAGTCCAGATGAACACTGAAGCTTTCTTT. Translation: CASSLEVQMNTEAFF.

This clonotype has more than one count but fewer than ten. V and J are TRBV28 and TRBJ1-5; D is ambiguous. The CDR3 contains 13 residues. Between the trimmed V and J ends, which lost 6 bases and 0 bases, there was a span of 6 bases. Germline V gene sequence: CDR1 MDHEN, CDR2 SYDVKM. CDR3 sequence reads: CASRGNSNQPQHF. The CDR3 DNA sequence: TGTGCCAGCAGGGGTAATAGCAATCAGCCCCAGCATTTT.